This entry lists 21 T cell receptor beta chains sequenced from one sample in a study of control samples from healthy donors and cancer patients. Sequencing was performed with immunoSEQ multiplex PCR; in TCRdb, only in-frame clones are kept and a portion is missing. The table has around 20,000 clones, roughly 80% seen once; the top ten hold 25% to 35%. The sample consisted of PBMCs. Receptors originate from a man aged 80 or over with head and neck cancer.

This clone has just a few counts. The V call is TRBV7-9, the J call TRBJ2-7; D ambiguous. Germline V gene lookup returns CDR1 SEHNR and CDR2 FQNEAQ (reference sequence). The CDR3 runs to 12 residues. V lost 3 bases and J lost 3, with 6 bases in between. CDR3: CASSFSFYEQYF. The CDR3 nucleotides are TGTGCCAGCAGCTTTTCTTTCTACGAGCAGTACTTC.

The chain has TRBV15 and TRBJ2-7, with D perhaps assigned TRBD1 or TRBD2 (5 bases each). The CDR3 runs to 15 residues. V lost 4 bases and J 6 bases, leaving 19 bases between the germline ends. Germline values: CDR1 LNHNV, CDR2 YYDKDF (reference sequence). As DNA, the CDR3 is TGTGCCACCAGCAAATTCGGGACGGCGAATTCCGAGCAGTACTTC. Its protein product is CATSKFGTANSEQYF.

This rearrangement joins TRBV5-6 to TRBJ2-5, with TRBD2 matching over 10 bases. The trim removed 4 bases at V and 3 bases at J, leaving 6 bases unmatched. Germline V gives CDR1 SGHDT, CDR2 YYEEEE. There are 15 residues in the CDR3. The CDR3 here is CASSRQREGKETQYF. The CDR3 bases are TGTGCCAGCAGCAGGCAGCGGGAGGGCAAAGAGACCCAGTACTTC.

The chain combines TRBV7-9 with TRBJ2-3, with D perhaps being TRBD1 or TRBD2 (5 bases each). Deletions cut 5 bases from V and 0 bases from J, with 6 bases between. This CDR3 is 13 amino acids long. The germline V gene has CDR1 SEHNR and CDR2 FQNEAQ (reference sequence). This CDR3 reads CASSRDSTDTQYF. In DNA, the CDR3 is TGTGCCAGCAGCCGGGACAGCACAGATACGCAGTATTTT.

The rearrangement links TRBV6-2 or TRBV6-3 to TRBJ2-1; D unclear. V was trimmed by 2 bases and J by 5 bases, leaving 4 bases between them. Germline CDR1 reads MNHEY; CDR2 reads SVGEGT. This CDR3 is built from 12 residues. As DNA, the CDR3 is TGTGCCAGCAGTTACGTGGACAATGAGCAGTTCTTC. Translating it yields CASSYVDNEQFF.

This rearrangement joins TRBV7-9 to TRBJ2-3; no reliable D call. Germline V CDR1 and CDR2: SEHNR, FQNEAQ (reference sequence). This CDR3 is built from 11 residues. Trimming removed 5 bases at V and 6 bases at J, with 6 bases between. CDR3 sequence: CASSTADTQYF. In nucleotides, the CDR3 is TGTGCCAGCAGCACGGCGGATACGCAGTATTTT.

This clone was observed once. This chain uses TRBV10-3 with TRBJ2-7, with a tentative D call TRBD1 (6 bases). The CDR3 consists of 14 residues. Trimming took off 3 bases at V and 2 bases at J, with 11 bases between the two ends. Germline values: CDR1 ENHRY, CDR2 SYGVKD. The DNA of the CDR3 is TGTGCCATCAGTGACGGCAGGGGCGCCTACGAGCAGTACTTC. The encoded protein is CAISDGRGAYEQYF.

The chain employs TRBV2 and TRBJ2-5; 12 bases fit TRBD2. CDR3 length equals 15 residues. Germline V CDR1 and CDR2: SNHLY, FYNNEI. The V and J ends lost 7 bases and 4 bases, in that order; junction bases with no gene match: 7. The CDR3 reads CASTKLAGGVETQYF. The CDR3 coding sequence is TGTGCCAGCACTAAACTAGCGGGAGGCGTAGAGACCCAGTACTTC. Full variable domain (outside the CDR3, taken from reference TRBV2 and TRBJ2-5): EPEVTQTPSHQVTQMGQEVILRCVPISNHLYFYWYRQILGQKVEFLVSFYNNEISEKSEIFDDQFSVERPDGSNFTLKIRSTKLEDSAMYFCASTKLAGGVETQYFGPGTRLLVL.

A few counts support this clone. The rearrangement joins TRBV7-2 to TRBJ2-7; either TRBD1 or TRBD2 may supply D (7 bases each). The CDR3 is 16 amino acids. Deletions cut 2 bases from V and 4 bases from J, with 18 bases between. The germline V gene encodes CDR1 SGHTA and CDR2 FQGNSA. This CDR3 is CASSLSSQGRGYEQYF. CDR3 DNA sequence: TGTGCCAGCAGCTTATCCTCACAGGGGCGGGGGTACGAGCAGTACTTC.

This chain connects TRBV28 to TRBJ1-2, with D tentatively TRBD1 (6 bases). The germline CDR1 and CDR2 sequences are MDHEN and SYDVKM. The CDR3 has 16 residues. Trimming took off 1 base at V and 0 bases at J, with 12 bases between the two ends. As DNA, the CDR3 is TGTGCCAGCAGTTTATTAGGGGGACCCGCTAACTATGGCTACACCTTC. Amino acids: CASSLLGGPANYGYTF.

The chain couples TRBV11-1 to TRBJ2-1, with 10 bases that match TRBD2. CDR1 SGHAT and CDR2 FQDESV come from the germline V gene (reference sequence). V was clipped by 2 bases and J by 5 bases; unmatched bases: 3. This CDR3 spans 15 amino acids. CDR3 bases: TGTGCCAGCAGCTTATTCAGCGGGGGGGACAATGAGCAGTTCTTC. Translated: CASSLFSGGDNEQFF.

This clone was counted only a few times. The V gene is TRBV7-9, the J gene TRBJ1-1, with a weak D call TRBD1 (5 bases). The CDR3 is 14 residues long. Germline assignment: CDR1 SEHNR and CDR2 FQNEAQ (reference sequence). The V gene lost 6 bases and the J gene lost 2 bases, with 13 bases spanning the gap. The CDR3 is CASSSRDPNTEAFF. The CDR3 DNA is TGTGCCAGCAGTTCCCGGGACCCTAACACTGAAGCTTTCTTT.

The genes are TRBV7-2 and TRBJ2-2, with D unclear. Germline loops: CDR1 SGHTA, CDR2 FQGNSA. V dropped 2 bases and J dropped 0 bases, with 10 bases sitting between them. The CDR3 loop spans 16 amino acids. In nucleotides, the CDR3 is TGTGCCAGCAGCTTATTTAGTGGGCCGAACACCGGGGAGCTGTTTTTT. It codes for CASSLFSGPNTGELFF.

Regarding this clone: A junction end diverges from the germline sequence, so it may reflect a read error. J is TRBJ2-2 and V is TRBV14; 9 bases align to TRBD1. The CDR3 loop spans 15 amino acids. The germline V gene has CDR1 SGHDN and CDR2 FVKESK. Here the CDR3 DNA reads TGTGCCAGCAGCCTTCGGGACAGGGAACACCGGGGAGCTGTTTTT. Amino acids: CASSLRDREHRGAVF.

The chain links TRBV7-2 to TRBJ1-2; D gene ambiguous. Germline V gene sequence: CDR1 SGHTA, CDR2 FQGNSA. V lost 1 base and J lost 2, with 5 bases in between. This CDR3 spans 13 amino acids. The CDR3 DNA is TGTGCCAGCAGCTTAGGGCAGAACTATGGCTACACCTTC. Translating it yields CASSLGQNYGYTF.

This chain uses TRBV5-4 with TRBJ1-2; the D gene is possibly TRBD1 (5 bases). Trimming left V 0 bases short and J 4 bases short, with 7 bases between. Germline lookup yields CDR1 SGHNT and CDR2 YYREEE (reference sequence). The CDR3 covers 13 residues. The CDR3, as DNA: TGTGCCAGCAGCTTGGCGGGGGGCTATGGCTACACCTTC. Translation: CASSLAGGYGYTF.

This chain connects TRBV11-2 to TRBJ1-4; D possibly corresponds to TRBD1 (5 bases). CDR1 is SGHAT, CDR2 FQNNGV, per germline. There are 18 residues in the CDR3. Trimming shortened V by 0 bases and J by 0 bases, and 14 bases separated the two germline ends. CDR3 bases: TGTGCCAGCAGCTTAGATTTCAGGGTTTTGGCAACTAATGAAAAACTGTTTTTT. This codes for CASSLDFRVLATNEKLFF.

The chain's CDR3 is CASSLETVRLNTEAFF. The CDR3 DNA reads as TGCGCCAGCAGCTTGGAGACAGTTCGACTGAACACTGAAGCTTTCTTT. J is TRBJ1-1 and V is TRBV5-1, with D possibly matching TRBD1 (5 bases). The V end lost 0 bases, the J end lost 0 bases, and 12 bases lay between the germline ends. Germline V gene lookup returns CDR1 SGHRS and CDR2 YFSETQ. The CDR3 is 16 residues long.

Written as DNA, the CDR3 is TGTGCCAGCAGTTACTCTAGGGCGGTCCAAGAGACCCAGTACTTC. Protein sequence: CASSYSRAVQETQYF. The chain is built from TRBV6-5 and TRBJ2-5; no definite D call. The V end was cut by 0 bases, the J end by 1 base, with 9 bases between. This CDR3 comprises 15 residues. The germline V gene has CDR1 MNHEY and CDR2 SVGAGI.

This clone has just a few counts. The V call is TRBV6-6, the J call TRBJ2-7, with TRBD2 matching 11 bases. There are 15 residues in the CDR3. CDR1 is MNHNY, CDR2 SVGAGI, per germline (reference sequence). V gave up 0 bases and J gave up 3 bases; unmatched junction bases: 1. In DNA form, the CDR3 reads TGTGCCAGCAGTTACTCTAGCGGGAGGGACTACGAGCAGTACTTC. As protein: CASSYSSGRDYEQYF.

This clone was seen only a few times. The V and J genes are TRBV2 and TRBJ1-2; 8 nucleotides align to TRBD1. This CDR3 has 16 residues. Germline V gives CDR1 SNHLY, CDR2 FYNNEI. J lost 6 bases, V lost 4 bases, and 13 bases had no gene match. The CDR3 sequence is CASSAYQGAVVDGYTF. CDR3 nucleotides: TGTGCCAGCAGTGCTTACCAGGGGGCGGTTGTGGATGGCTACACCTTC.